A selection of T cell receptor beta chains follows, all from one sample in a study of response to subunit inactivated influenza vaccine. One entry per CDR3 protein results from TCRdb running MiXCR on the RT-PCR reads. Of more than 500,000 distinct CDR3 sequences in the sample, 10% to 12% are singletons; the top ten hold approximately 9.9%. These same records also appear under a second study, on T cells expressing NK-cell markers.

The sample here was PBMCs from blood, taken on the day of vaccination. These receptors were taken from a man aged 50-59 years who received an inactivated influenza vaccine. Each CDR3 is given with its conserved first and last residue. The order of the fields is J gene, D gene, clone size, V gene, CDR3 DNA, CDR3 protein. D genes are given only for firm matches. Size tells how often a clone was seen (once, few, many) or the class of an expanded clone, and some rows leave it out.

J: TRBJ2-5
D: -
size: once
V: TRBV28
DNA: TGTGCCAGCAGTTTTTCCCTGTTTTTCGGGCCCCAACCCGGAGGAGAGACCCAGTACTTC
CDR3: CASSFSLFFGPQPGGETQYF

J: TRBJ2-5
D: -
size: -
V: TRBV20-1
DNA: TGCAGCGGTGAAGTTGGGCAGGGGCATACCCGGCAAGAGACCCAGTACTTC
CDR3: CSGEVGQGHTRQETQYF

J: TRBJ1-5
D: TRBD1
size: -
V: TRBV30
DNA: TGTGCCTGGAGTACAGGGGCAAATCAGCCCCAGCATTTT
CDR3: CAWSTGANQPQHF

J: TRBJ2-2
D: TRBD2
size: few
V: TRBV12-3/TRBV12-4
DNA: TGTGCCAGCGGGAATCGAGGGGAGGGTTCAGCGGGAGAGCTGTTTTTT
CDR3: CASGNRGEGSAGELFF

J: TRBJ2-7
D: -
size: -
V: TRBV4-3
DNA: TGCGCCAGAAGCCAAGAATTCGGAACCTACGAGCAGTACTTC
CDR3: CARSQEFGTYEQYF

J: TRBJ1-6
D: -
size: -
V: TRBV5-1
DNA: TGCGCCAGCAGCTTGAGCGGTCCGGACAAAGGTTTTTCACCCCTCCACTTT
CDR3: CASSLSGPDKGFSPLHF

J: TRBJ2-6
D: -
size: -
V: TRBV7-2
DNA: TGTGCCAGCAGCTTCGGACGGGGCTCTGGGGCCAACGTCCTGACTTTC
CDR3: CASSFGRGSGANVLTF

J: TRBJ2-2
D: -
size: few
V: TRBV19
DNA: TGTGCCAGTAGCTACCCTTGGGCGGCGATCACGGTCACCGGGGAGCTGTTTTTT
CDR3: CASSYPWAAITVTGELFF

J: TRBJ1-5
D: TRBD1
size: many
V: TRBV20-1
DNA: TGCAGTGTGGGACAGGGGGCGAATCAGCCCCAGCATTTT
CDR3: CSVGQGANQPQHF

J: TRBJ2-1
D: -
size: few
V: TRBV21-1
DNA: TGTGCCAGCTCCCATCGGGCGGGGGGGCCCAATCAAACCTACAATGAGCAGTTCTTC
CDR3: CASSHRAGGPNQTYNEQFF

J: TRBJ2-1
D: TRBD2
size: -
V: TRBV4-1
DNA: TGCGCCAGCAGCCGAGGACTAGCGAGCGGCGATGAGCAGTTCTTC
CDR3: CASSRGLASGDEQFF

J: TRBJ2-7
D: TRBD2
size: -
V: TRBV20-1
DNA: TGCAGTGCTTCCGCGGGGGGCGGAGTATCCTACGAGCAGTACTTC
CDR3: CSASAGGGVSYEQYF

J: TRBJ1-4
D: -
size: few
V: TRBV4-3
DNA: TGCGCCAGCAGCCAGGAACCTCGGACCGAGGGTAATGAAAAACTGTTTTTT
CDR3: CASSQEPRTEGNEKLFF

J: TRBJ2-5
D: TRBD1
size: many
V: TRBV12-3/TRBV12-4
DNA: TGTGCCAGCAGTCCACCCGGGACAGGCGAGACCCAGTACTTC
CDR3: CASSPPGTGETQYF

J: TRBJ1-1
D: TRBD1
size: -
V: TRBV4-3
DNA: TGCGCCAGCAGGGGACAGCATCTTAACACTGAAGCTTTCTTT
CDR3: CASRGQHLNTEAFF

J: TRBJ2-1
D: TRBD2
size: few
V: TRBV6-5
DNA: TGTGCCAGCAGTTCACGGGAGGACCCCTACAATGAGCAGTTCTTC
CDR3: CASSSREDPYNEQFF

J: TRBJ2-1
D: TRBD1
size: -
V: TRBV10-3
DNA: TGTGCCATCAGCTCGGGACAGGGGATGTACAATGAGCAGTTCTTC
CDR3: CAISSGQGMYNEQFF

J: TRBJ2-5
D: -
size: few
V: TRBV7-9
DNA: TGTGCCAGCAGCTTAGGTTCAGGAAAAGAGACCCAGTACTTC
CDR3: CASSLGSGKETQYF

J: TRBJ2-1
D: -
size: -
V: TRBV2
DNA: TGTGCCAGCAGTGAACTGGCTGTCCGCTCCTACAATGAGCAGTTCTTC
CDR3: CASSELAVRSYNEQFF

J: TRBJ2-2
D: -
size: few
V: TRBV20-1
DNA: TGCAGTGCTATAGAGGGTACCGGGGAGCTGTTTTTT
CDR3: CSAIEGTGELFF

J: TRBJ2-1
D: -
size: few
V: TRBV7-9
DNA: TGTGCCAGCACCTCCGTGCGGGCAGCGTCCTACAATGAGCAGTTCTTC
CDR3: CASTSVRAASYNEQFF

J: TRBJ2-3
D: -
size: few
V: TRBV11-2
DNA: TGTGCCAGCAGCTTAGATCTCGGAGAGGGAGATACGCAGTATTTT
CDR3: CASSLDLGEGDTQYF

J: TRBJ2-1
D: TRBD1
size: few
V: TRBV9
DNA: TGTGCCAGCAGCGCCTACCGGGACAGCAAGTACAATGAGCAGTTCTTC
CDR3: CASSAYRDSKYNEQFF

J: TRBJ2-7
D: -
size: many
V: TRBV28
DNA: TGTGCCAGCAGTTTTTCCGTCCAGCGACAAACCCAGTACTTC
CDR3: CASSFSVQRQTQYF

J: TRBJ2-3
D: TRBD2
size: -
V: TRBV7-2
DNA: TGTGCCAGCAGCTCAATAGCGGGGGCCGGGAGAGATACGCAGTATTTT
CDR3: CASSSIAGAGRDTQYF

J: TRBJ1-2
D: -
size: few
V: TRBV3-1
DNA: TGTGCCAGCAGCCAAGCGGCAGGCGGGGACTACACCTTC
CDR3: CASSQAAGGDYTF

J: TRBJ2-3
D: -
size: few
V: TRBV7-7
DNA: TGTGCTAGCAGTCCTCTGTCGCATAGCACAGATACGCAGTATTTT
CDR3: CASSPLSHSTDTQYF

J: TRBJ2-3
D: TRBD2
size: many
V: TRBV29-1
DNA: TGCAGCGTTGATAATAGCGGGAGGGAAAACACAGATACGCAGTATTTT
CDR3: CSVDNSGRENTDTQYF

J: TRBJ1-6
D: -
size: few
V: TRBV15
DNA: TGTGCCACCAGCAGAGTCGGGTTTTCACCCCTCCACTTT
CDR3: CATSRVGFSPLHF

J: TRBJ2-1
D: -
size: -
V: TRBV7-2
DNA: TGTGCCAGCAGCACGCGGGACACCTCCTACAATGAGCAGTTCTTC
CDR3: CASSTRDTSYNEQFF

J: TRBJ2-5
D: -
size: many
V: TRBV7-8
DNA: TGTGCCAGCAGCGCAATCATATACCAAGAGACCCAGTACTTC
CDR3: CASSAIIYQETQYF

J: TRBJ2-1
D: TRBD2
size: -
V: TRBV7-3
DNA: TGTGCCAGCAGACGGACTAGCGGGAGGGTCCAGGTCGAGCAGTTCTTC
CDR3: CASRRTSGRVQVEQFF

J: TRBJ2-5
D: -
size: -
V: TRBV15
DNA: TGTGCCATCGGGTTAAGAAGCCGAGAGACCCAGTACTTC
CDR3: CAIGLRSRETQYF

J: TRBJ1-3
D: -
size: -
V: TRBV6-6
DNA: TGTGCCACCCAGGGAAGTGGAAACACCATATATTTT
CDR3: CATQGSGNTIYF

J: TRBJ1-2
D: -
size: -
V: TRBV5-1
DNA: TGCGCCAGCAGCTTGGGGGGCACAGATAACTATGGCTACACCTTC
CDR3: CASSLGGTDNYGYTF

J: TRBJ2-7
D: -
size: -
V: TRBV3-1
DNA: TGTGCCAGCAGAACCCAGGGTACCCACGAGCAGTACTTC
CDR3: CASRTQGTHEQYF

J: TRBJ1-5
D: -
size: -
V: TRBV20-1
DNA: TGCAGTGCTCGGGTGGCAGCTAGCAATCAGCCCCAGCATTTT
CDR3: CSARVAASNQPQHF

J: TRBJ2-3
D: -
size: -
V: TRBV20-1
DNA: TGCAGTGCTGGAGGGGTTGGGGGCACAGATACGCAGTATTTT
CDR3: CSAGGVGGTDTQYF

J: TRBJ1-6
D: -
size: few
V: TRBV7-2
DNA: TGTGCCAGCAGCCTTAGTCAGGGGATTCGTTCACCCCTCCACTTT
CDR3: CASSLSQGIRSPLHF

J: TRBJ1-1
D: -
size: -
V: TRBV12-3/TRBV12-4
DNA: TGTGCCAGCAGTCCGCATACTACGGGCACTGAAGCTTTCTTT
CDR3: CASSPHTTGTEAFF

J: TRBJ2-5
D: TRBD1
size: few
V: TRBV11-2
DNA: TGTGCCAGCAGCATACGGACAGGGCAAGAGACCCAGTACTTC
CDR3: CASSIRTGQETQYF

J: TRBJ1-4
D: -
size: -
V: TRBV20-1
DNA: TGCAGTGCTAGTCATCGACAAGACCTTACAACTAATGAAAAACTGTTTTTT
CDR3: CSASHRQDLTTNEKLFF

J: TRBJ2-7
D: TRBD2
size: -
V: TRBV20-1
DNA: TGCAGTGTTACTAGCGGGAGCTCCTACGAGCAGTACTTC
CDR3: CSVTSGSSYEQYF

J: TRBJ1-6
D: -
size: -
V: TRBV12-3/TRBV12-4
DNA: TGTGCCAGCAGTTTAAAGGGCAGGGGATCACCCCTCCACTTT
CDR3: CASSLKGRGSPLHF

J: TRBJ2-5
D: -
size: few
V: TRBV27
DNA: TGTGCCAGCAGTTTATCGGGCCCTAGCCTTCAAGAGACCCAGTACTTC
CDR3: CASSLSGPSLQETQYF

J: TRBJ1-4
D: -
size: few
V: TRBV20-1
DNA: TGCAGTGCCCAGAGAATGGGGTTGCCTAATGAAAAACTGTTTTTT
CDR3: CSAQRMGLPNEKLFF

J: TRBJ2-5
D: -
size: -
V: TRBV29-1
DNA: TGCACCATAGCAGGGGCTCAAGAGACCCAGTACTTC
CDR3: CTIAGAQETQYF

J: TRBJ2-7
D: -
size: -
V: TRBV6-1
DNA: TGTGCCAGCAGCCCCCGGGGTTGGGAAGGGGCCTACGAGCAGTACTTC
CDR3: CASSPRGWEGAYEQYF

J: TRBJ2-5
D: TRBD1
size: -
V: TRBV2
DNA: TGTGCCAGCAGTGACGGGGGACAGGGTGGCGAGACCCAGTACTTC
CDR3: CASSDGGQGGETQYF

J: TRBJ2-3
D: TRBD2
size: -
V: TRBV4-2
DNA: TGTGCCAGCAGCCAAGATGGTACTAGCGGGGGGGCTGGCACAGATACGCAGTATTTT
CDR3: CASSQDGTSGGAGTDTQYF

J: TRBJ2-1
D: TRBD1
size: -
V: TRBV3-1
DNA: TGTGCCAGCAGCCCCAGGGGGACAGTCTCCTACAATGAGCAGTTCTTC
CDR3: CASSPRGTVSYNEQFF

J: TRBJ2-3
D: -
size: few
V: TRBV5-1
DNA: TGCGCCAGCAGCACCCAAGGAGGCACAGATACGCAGTATTTT
CDR3: CASSTQGGTDTQYF

J: TRBJ2-6
D: TRBD2
size: -
V: TRBV6-1
DNA: TGTGCCAGCAGCGAGACCAGCGGGAGGTCTGGGGCCAACGTCCTGACTTTC
CDR3: CASSETSGRSGANVLTF

J: TRBJ2-3
D: -
size: -
V: TRBV19
DNA: TGTGCCAGTAGTATAGCGGCAGGGTCTAGCACAGATACGCAGTATTTT
CDR3: CASSIAAGSSTDTQYF

J: TRBJ2-4
D: -
size: few
V: TRBV28
DNA: TGTGCCAGCAAATCCGACTTAAACATTCAGTACTTC
CDR3: CASKSDLNIQYF

J: TRBJ2-7
D: -
size: -
V: TRBV7-2
DNA: TGTGCCAGCAGCCCGGGGTCAGTAGGTTCCTACGAGCAGTACTTC
CDR3: CASSPGSVGSYEQYF

J: TRBJ2-1
D: TRBD2
size: few
V: TRBV3-1
DNA: TGTGCCAGCAGCCCTCGCCCGGGACTAGCGGGACTAGGCTACAATGAGCAGTTCTTC
CDR3: CASSPRPGLAGLGYNEQFF

J: TRBJ2-1
D: TRBD2
size: few
V: TRBV6-2/TRBV6-3
DNA: TGTGCCAGCAGAGAACTAGCGGGGGGAACCTACAATGAGCAGTTCTTC
CDR3: CASRELAGGTYNEQFF